The clone carrying this T cell receptor (beta chain) was found once. What it binds is unknown. These data originate in a study of CD4+ T cells in melanoma. Study-level findings and limits: Reportedly, melanoma neoantigen-specific CD4+ T cells showed varied differentiation states. A reported correlation linked neoantigen-specific CD4+ T cells to CD8+, macrophage and B cell function.

The table came from immunoSEQ multiplex PCR; TCRdb's copy has only in-frame clones and leaves some out. The table includes thousands of clones, 71% detected once. The germline V and J ends were trimmed by 4 bases and 2 bases, with 9 bases remaining between them. The germline V gene encodes CDR1 WSHSY and CDR2 SAAADI. This CDR3 has 14 amino acids. Source material: cells from a culture (not recorded whether cultured in vitro). The sequence derives from a human donor with melanoma. V is TRBV10-2 and J is TRBJ1-3, with D possibly matching TRBD1 (5 bases). Here the CDR3 reads CASSGTSTGNTIYF. The CDR3 DNA is TGCGCCAGCAGTGGGACATCTACTGGAAACACCATATATTTT.